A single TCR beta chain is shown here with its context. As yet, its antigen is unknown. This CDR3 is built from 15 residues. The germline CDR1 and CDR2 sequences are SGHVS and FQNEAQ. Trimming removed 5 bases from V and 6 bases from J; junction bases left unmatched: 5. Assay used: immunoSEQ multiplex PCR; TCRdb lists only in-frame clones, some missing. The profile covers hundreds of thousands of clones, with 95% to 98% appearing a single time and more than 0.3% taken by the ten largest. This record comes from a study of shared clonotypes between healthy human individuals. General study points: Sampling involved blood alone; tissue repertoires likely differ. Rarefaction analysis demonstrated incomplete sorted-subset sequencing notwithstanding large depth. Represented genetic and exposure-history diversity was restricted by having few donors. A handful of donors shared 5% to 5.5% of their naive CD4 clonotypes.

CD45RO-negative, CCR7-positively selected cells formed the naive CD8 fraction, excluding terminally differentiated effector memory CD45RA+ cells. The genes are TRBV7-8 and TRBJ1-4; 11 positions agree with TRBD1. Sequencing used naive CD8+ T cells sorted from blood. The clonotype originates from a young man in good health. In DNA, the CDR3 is TGTGCCAGCAGCCCACGGGACAGGGGGGATGAAAAACTGTTTTTT. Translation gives CASSPRDRGDEKLFF.